The present TCR beta chain was sequenced within a study of blood T cell repertoires in COVID-19. Study-level information: From T cells, B-cell-depleted T cells, or PBMCs came the material, which was cDNA or gDNA.

This clone appeared once. As handled by the study authors: Reference gene primers were amplified, and this amplification served to estimate nucleated cell counts. The protocol was immunoSEQ multiplex PCR, while the TCRdb copy is restricted to in-frame clones and leaves out a portion. For V, J and clone size, that table is used; D and trimming come from the DNA. The data hold about 430,000 clones, with 75% to 90% observed a single time. The germline V and J ends were trimmed by 4 bases and 0 bases, with 13 bases remaining between them. This CDR3 has 16 residues. Germline-derived CDR1 and CDR2 are SGDLS and YYNGEE. Those who participated ranged in age from roughly 18 to 100 years and resided in approximately 23 US areas. Participant reports of clinical history set cohort assignment.

The receptor was derived from a man under 40 who had recovered from COVID-19. Sequenced material: PBMCs or T cells enriched from blood (not recorded which). This chain joins TRBV9 and TRBJ2-2; D might be TRBD2 (6 bases). Here the CDR3 DNA reads TGTGCCAGCAGCCCCATTGCGGGATCGAACACCGGGGAGCTGTTTTTT. Translation: CASSPIAGSNTGELFF.